The 4 T cell receptor beta chains in this list originate from one sample, sequenced in a study of blood T cell repertoires in COVID-19. Data came from immunoSEQ multiplex PCR; TCRdb stores just in-frame clones and leaves some out. Of approximately 390,000 clones in the sample, more than 70% were seen once. The sequencing input was peripheral blood. These TCRs come from a woman aged 60-70 years with COVID-19, enrolled during active disease.

V and J are TRBV12-3 or TRBV12-4 and TRBJ1-1; 10 positions agree with TRBD1. Trimming cost V 5 bases and J 11 bases; bases outside gene matches: 5. CDR3 length equals 12 residues. Here the CDR3 reads CASSRRQGAAFF. CDR3 in DNA: TGTGCCAGCAGTCGACGACAGGGGGCGGCTTTCTTT.

The chain carries TRBV18 and TRBJ1-1, with 10 bases that match TRBD1. In germline, CDR1 is KGHSH, CDR2 LQKENI. V was clipped by 5 bases and J by 1 base; unmatched bases: 7. The CDR3 length is 16 residues. The CDR3 sequence: CASSDRDRGSNTEAFF. The CDR3 coding sequence is TGTGCCAGCTCAGACCGGGACAGGGGATCGAACACTGAAGCTTTCTTT.

DNA for the CDR3: TGTGCCAGCAGTGAGGCGCAAACCTCAGGTGAAGCTTTCTTT. It is translated as CASSEAQTSGEAFF. This chain joins TRBV2 and TRBJ1-1, with D uncertain. Germline loops: CDR1 SNHLY, CDR2 FYNNEI. Trimming cost V 3 bases and J 7 bases, with 15 bases left between them. The CDR3 loop spans 14 amino acids. Full variable domain (outside the CDR3, taken from reference TRBV2 and TRBJ1-1): EPEVTQTPSHQVTQMGQEVILRCVPISNHLYFYWYRQILGQKVEFLVSFYNNEISEKSEIFDDQFSVERPDGSNFTLKIRSTKLEDSAMYFCASSEAQTSGEAFFGQGTRLTVV.

V gene TRBV10-3 combines with J gene TRBJ1-4; 9 bases align to TRBD1. Germline V gives CDR1 ENHRY, CDR2 SYGVKD. Losses at the gene ends were 4 bases for V and 3 bases for J; bases not matched to a gene: 3. The CDR3 has 15 residues. The CDR3 DNA sequence: TGTGCCATCAGTGGGGGACAGGGAGCTAATGAAAAACTGTTTTTT. Protein: CAISGGQGANEKLFF.